These T cell receptor beta chains were read from a single sample in a study of blood T cell repertoires in COVID-19. The protocol was immunoSEQ multiplex PCR, while the TCRdb copy is restricted to in-frame clones and leaves out a portion. The sample shows about 180,000 clones, 88% of them seen only once. The sample consisted of peripheral blood. These receptors came from a woman aged 25 to 45 with acute or convalescent COVID-19. Each CDR3 is given with its conserved first and last residue. Fields, in order: CDR3 DNA, CDR3 protein, J gene, D gene, V gene, clone size. D genes are given only for firm matches. Where a row states a size, it is once, few, many or the class of an expanded clone; other rows omit it.

TGTGCCAGCAGCCTAACCGACGGAGTCGGTGCCGGGGAGCTGTTTTTT | CASSLTDGVGAGELFF | TRBJ2-2 | . | TRBV11-2 | .
TGTGCCAGCAGCTTGGAGGGGAACTATGGCTACACCTTC | CASSLEGNYGYTF | TRBJ1-2 | . | TRBV13 | .
TGCGCCAGCAGTCCGGATGGGACTAGAGGAGAGACCCAGTACTTC | CASSPDGTRGETQYF | TRBJ2-5 | TRBD2 | TRBV5-1 | .
TGTGCCAGCAGCTTAGTCGGAGGGATAAACACCGGGGAGCTGTTTTTT | CASSLVGGINTGELFF | TRBJ2-2 | . | TRBV11-2 | .
TGTGCCAGCAGTTACGGTAGGACTCAGTTCTTC | CASSYGRTQFF | TRBJ2-1 | . | TRBV6-5 | once
TGTGCCAGCGGGGGACTTACGGCGGATCAGCCCCAGCATTTT | CASGGLTADQPQHF | TRBJ1-5 | . | TRBV2 | .
TGTGCCAGCAGCTTGGGAGGGACTTATTACAATGAGCAGTTCTTC | CASSLGGTYYNEQFF | TRBJ2-1 | . | TRBV5-6 | once
TGTGCCTCCGGGACAGGGAACCCTCTTAATGAAAAACTGTTTTTT | CASGTGNPLNEKLFF | TRBJ1-4 | TRBD1 | TRBV5-4 | .
TGTGCCACCAGCAGAGCCAGGGGACAGTATAATTCACCCCTCCACTTT | CATSRARGQYNSPLHF | TRBJ1-6 | TRBD1 | TRBV15 | few
TGTGCCAGCAGCACAGCAGGGGGCTTGGGTGGCTACACCTTC | CASSTAGGLGGYTF | TRBJ1-2 | TRBD1 | TRBV5-5 | .
TGTGCCAGCAGGAAATCTAAGGATACGCAGTATTTT | CASRKSKDTQYF | TRBJ2-3 | . | TRBV28 | .
TGTGCCAGCAGTTTGCAGGGGCCGGGTCAGCCCCAGCATTTT | CASSLQGPGQPQHF | TRBJ1-5 | . | TRBV27 | .
TGTGCCAGCAGCTTTCAGGGGACAGATACGCAGTATTTT | CASSFQGTDTQYF | TRBJ2-3 | . | TRBV13 | .
TGTGCCAGCAGTGGGGCGGGAGTAATAACAGATACGCAGTATTTT | CASSGAGVITDTQYF | TRBJ2-3 | TRBD2 | TRBV6-4 | .
TGTGCCAGCAATCCGACAGCCAACTCTGGAAACACCATATATTTT | CASNPTANSGNTIYF | TRBJ1-3 | . | TRBV6-5 | .
TGCGCCAGCAGCTTGCCTCTAGCGGGACATACGGAGCTGTTTTTT | CASSLPLAGHTELFF | TRBJ2-2 | TRBD2 | TRBV5-1 | .
TGTGCCAGCAGCTTAGTGGTGGGACACTTAGAGACCCAGTACTTC | CASSLVVGHLETQYF | TRBJ2-5 | . | TRBV7-2 | .
TGTGCCAGCAGCAAAGCTCCTTTCACTAGCGGGCTCCAAGAGACCCAGTACTTC | CASSKAPFTSGLQETQYF | TRBJ2-5 | . | TRBV21-1 | .
TGCGCCAGCAGCTTGGGACAGGGGGTACTTAATGAAAAACTGTTTTTT | CASSLGQGVLNEKLFF | TRBJ1-4 | TRBD1 | TRBV5-1 | few
TGTGCCAGCAGCCAACCGGAGGCGGGAGGAAGTACGCAGTATTTT | CASSQPEAGGSTQYF | TRBJ2-3 | TRBD2 | TRBV5-4 | once
TGTGCCAGCAGCCCGACAGGGAACAATCAGCCCCAGCATTTT | CASSPTGNNQPQHF | TRBJ1-5 | TRBD1 | TRBV11-2 | .
TGTGCCAGCAGCTTAGATGGACTAGCGGGAGGGCCAACAGATACGCAGTATTTT | CASSLDGLAGGPTDTQYF | TRBJ2-3 | TRBD2 | TRBV7-6 | .
TGTGCCAGCAAAACTAGCGGGGACACAGATACGCAGTATTTT | CASKTSGDTDTQYF | TRBJ2-3 | TRBD2 | TRBV4-2 | .
TGTGCCAGCAGCTTACAGTTGGGGACTCATTCACCCCTCCACTTT | CASSLQLGTHSPLHF | TRBJ1-6 | . | TRBV5-6 | few
TGTGCCCGGACAGATTTCGCTAACTATGGCTACACCTTC | CARTDFANYGYTF | TRBJ1-2 | . | TRBV30 | .
TGTGCCAGCAGCTTGGCGGGGGACTCTGGAAACACCATATATTTT | CASSLAGDSGNTIYF | TRBJ1-3 | . | TRBV5-4 | .
TGTGCCAGCAGCTTTTCGGGGAGGTGGGAGACCCAGTACTTC | CASSFSGRWETQYF | TRBJ2-5 | . | TRBV11-2 | .
TGTGCCAGCAGCTTATATTATCGAGATACGCAGTATTTT | CASSLYYRDTQYF | TRBJ2-3 | . | TRBV7-2 | .
TGTGCCAGCAGCAAAGAGGTTCTATTAAGCGAGTCCGTGGAAAAACTGTTTTTT | CASSKEVLLSESVEKLFF | TRBJ1-4 | . | TRBV21-1 | .
TGTGCCAGCACCTGGGGGGAGCAATACGAGCAGTACTTC | CASTWGEQYEQYF | TRBJ2-7 | . | TRBV28 | .
TGTGCCTGGAACGCGCTTTATGGAAACACCATATATTTT | CAWNALYGNTIYF | TRBJ1-3 | . | TRBV30 | .
TGTGCCAGCAGCGTAGCGGGAGGGAGCTCCTACGAGCAGTACTTC | CASSVAGGSSYEQYF | TRBJ2-7 | TRBD2 | TRBV7-6 | .
TGTGCCAGCAGCGTAACCGGGACAGGCTTCTACGAGCAGTACTTC | CASSVTGTGFYEQYF | TRBJ2-7 | TRBD1 | TRBV5-6 | .
TGTGCCACCAGTACAGGACACGGAGGGGTTTATGGCTACACCTTC | CATSTGHGGVYGYTF | TRBJ1-2 | . | TRBV24-1 | .
TGTGCCAGTCAAAACGGACTAGCGGGAGTAGTTGCCAAAAACATTCAGTACTTC | CASQNGLAGVVAKNIQYF | TRBJ2-4 | TRBD2 | TRBV3-1/TRBV3-2 | .
TGTGCCAGCAGCTTCCTAGCGGCTAGCTCCTACAATGAGCAGTTCTTC | CASSFLAASSYNEQFF | TRBJ2-1 | TRBD2 | TRBV3-1/TRBV3-2 | few
TGCGCCAGCAGCACCGGACTAGCGGGAAGAGATACGCAGTATTTT | CASSTGLAGRDTQYF | TRBJ2-3 | TRBD2 | TRBV5-1 | .
TGTGCCAGCAGCCTAGTTTTAGGGGTGCAGTTCTTC | CASSLVLGVQFF | TRBJ2-1 | . | TRBV5-8 | .
TGTGCCAGCACGGCCGGGATACTCTCCTACGAGCAGTACTTC | CASTAGILSYEQYF | TRBJ2-7 | . | TRBV6-6 | .